This T cell receptor beta chain came from a study of early T cells in non-severe SARS-CoV-2 infection. TCRdb redid the calling of the 5' RACE reads with MiXCR, one entry per CDR3 protein. The sample has 70,000 to 80,000 distinct CDR3 sequences, roughly an eighth seen once. This CDR3 has 14 residues. With V trimmed by 3 bases and J by 5 bases, 6 bases remained unmatched. Germline V CDR1 and CDR2: MDHEN, SYDVKM. The specimen comprised whole blood, sampled at baseline. This clonotype originated in an adult who was a healthcare worker with PCR-confirmed SARS-CoV-2 infection or an uninfected control (not recorded which). The chain carries TRBV28 and TRBJ2-7, with 8 nucleotides matching TRBD1. The CDR3 nucleotides read TGTGCCAGCAGTTTCAGGGGGCAACTCCACGAGCAGTACTTC. Its protein is CASSFRGQLHEQYF. The full variable domain, in which reference TRBV28 and TRBJ2-7 provide the parts outside the CDR3, is DVKVTQSSRYLVKRTGEKVFLECVQDMDHENMFWYRQDPGLGLRLIYFSYDVKMKEKGDIPEGYSVSREKKERFSLILESASTNQTSMYLCASSFRGQLHEQYFGPGTRLTVT.